The clone carrying this TCR beta chain was picked up a small number of times. Its antigen is currently unknown. This sample was included in a study of cytomegalovirus exposure and HLA in healthy donors. Findings of the study overall: A prior analysis recorded that most TCR beta V segments were productive about 87% or about 30% of the time.

Per germline, CDR1 MNHEY and CDR2 SVGAGI. Between the trimmed V and J ends, which lost 5 bases and 12 bases, there was a span of 12 bases. The CDR3 totals 11 residues. It was with 60 Vbeta and 13 Jbeta primers that the PCR ran. Here immunoSEQ multiplex PCR was the method, and the copy in TCRdb shows in-frame clones only, minus some. The repertoire holds fewer than 200,000 clones, with around 73% as singletons. This receptor was taken from a woman younger than 35 in good health and CMV-seropositive. The source material was PBMCs. This rearrangement joins TRBV6-5 to TRBJ2-3; D uncertain. CDR3 nucleotides: TGTGCCAGCAGTAGTATAGGCGGCCAGTATTTT. It yields the protein CASSSIGGQYF.